These 2 T cell receptor beta chains originate from one sample sequenced in a study of T cells expressing NK-cell markers. TCRdb reprocessed the 5' RACE reads, with one entry per CDR3 protein and no DNA. This sample's table reports about 260,000 distinct CDR3 sequences. Sequencing was performed on blood T cells: a sorted CD56 or NKG2C T cell subset, CD4+ or CD8+ T cells, or bulk PBMC T cells (not recorded which). The receptors shown here come from a woman between 18 and 69 years old in good health.

V is TRBV20-1 and J is TRBJ1-6; as DNA is missing, the TRBD1 call by TCRdb cannot be tested. The CDR3 has 14 residues. Germline CDR1 reads DFQATT; CDR2 reads SNEGSKA (reference sequence). The CDR3 sequence is CSARVGGIDSPLHF.

This chain connects TRBV7-2 to TRBJ2-3. The CDR3 consists of 13 residues. Germline V gives CDR1 SGHTA, CDR2 FQGNSA. CDR3 amino acids: CASSPVVRDTQYF. The full variable domain, in which reference TRBV7-2 and TRBJ2-3 provide the parts outside the CDR3, is GAGVSQSPSNKVTEKGKDVELRCDPISGHTALYWYRQSLGQGLEFLIYFQGNSAPDKSGLPSDRFSAERTGGSVSTLTIQRTQQEDSAVYLCASSPVVRDTQYFGPGTRLTVL.